A selection of T cell receptor beta chains follows, all from one sample in a study of OX40 agonist ivuxolimab in advanced cancers. Repertoires were generated with immunoSEQ multiplex PCR, while TCRdb's copy carries only in-frame clones and drops some. Of around 72,000 clones listed, 82% were seen once; the top ten hold roughly 0.4%. The specimen comprised CD4+ or CD8+ T cells sorted from blood, sampled in a trial of the OX40 agonist ivuxolimab. The receptors stem from an adult with an advanced solid tumor such as melanoma, head and neck, liver or kidney cancer. Each CDR3 is given with its conserved first and last residue. Each record gives: D gene, J gene, V gene, clone size, CDR3 DNA, CDR3 protein. The D gene is left open where the match is weak. Size tells how often a clone was seen (once, few, many) or the class of an expanded clone, and some rows leave it out.

D gene: -
J gene: TRBJ1-2
V gene: TRBV6-5
clone size: few
CDR3 DNA: TGTGCCAGCAGTTACGGGCAGGGGTACTATGGCTACACCTTC
CDR3 protein: CASSYGQGYYGYTF

D gene: -
J gene: TRBJ1-2
V gene: TRBV5-6
clone size: -
CDR3 DNA: TGTGCCAGCACCCACGAGCTCCGGTCCCGAGGCTATGGCTACACCTTC
CDR3 protein: CASTHELRSRGYGYTF

D gene: -
J gene: TRBJ1-1
V gene: TRBV5-1
clone size: -
CDR3 DNA: TGCGCCAGCAGCCGCGGACGGACCGGACCGGGTCGGAACACTGAAGCTTTCTTT
CDR3 protein: CASSRGRTGPGRNTEAFF

D gene: -
J gene: TRBJ1-5
V gene: TRBV2
clone size: -
CDR3 DNA: TGTGCCAGCAGTGGGGACATTAGCAATCAGCCCCAGCATTTT
CDR3 protein: CASSGDISNQPQHF

D gene: TRBD2
J gene: TRBJ2-2
V gene: TRBV30
clone size: few
CDR3 DNA: TGTGCCTGGACCTCACTAGCGGGAGCGTACACCGGGGAGCTGTTTTTT
CDR3 protein: CAWTSLAGAYTGELFF

D gene: -
J gene: TRBJ1-2
V gene: TRBV6-4
clone size: -
CDR3 DNA: TGTGCCAGCAGTCCATCGTCGAAGGCCACCTCCTATGGCTACACCTTC
CDR3 protein: CASSPSSKATSYGYTF

D gene: -
J gene: TRBJ2-2
V gene: TRBV11-3
clone size: -
CDR3 DNA: TGTGCCAGCAGCCCCCGAGACGGGGCCGGGGAGCTGTTTTTT
CDR3 protein: CASSPRDGAGELFF

D gene: TRBD2
J gene: TRBJ2-3
V gene: TRBV7-2
clone size: once
CDR3 DNA: TGTGCCAGCAGCTTAGTGCGGGAGCCCCGCGATACGCAGTATTTT
CDR3 protein: CASSLVREPRDTQYF

D gene: -
J gene: TRBJ1-5
V gene: TRBV5-1
clone size: once
CDR3 DNA: TGCGCCAGCAGCCCAGATTCGGGCCAGCCCCAGCATTTT
CDR3 protein: CASSPDSGQPQHF

D gene: -
J gene: TRBJ1-5
V gene: TRBV2
clone size: -
CDR3 DNA: TGTGCCAGCAGTGTGCTAACAGTCCGGCCCCAGCATTTT
CDR3 protein: CASSVLTVRPQHF

D gene: TRBD1
J gene: TRBJ1-1
V gene: TRBV9
clone size: -
CDR3 DNA: TGTGCCAGCAGCCGGACAGGGGCATTCATTAACACTGAAGCTTTCTTT
CDR3 protein: CASSRTGAFINTEAFF

D gene: TRBD1
J gene: TRBJ1-5
V gene: TRBV9
clone size: -
CDR3 DNA: TGTGCCAGCAGAGAAGCGGGACAGGGGGCGCCCCTAATAGCTCAGCCCCAGCATTTT
CDR3 protein: CASREAGQGAPLIAQPQHF

D gene: -
J gene: TRBJ2-1
V gene: TRBV2
clone size: -
CDR3 DNA: TGTGCCAGCAGTGAAAGTGCAACCCACAATGAGCAGTTCTTC
CDR3 protein: CASSESATHNEQFF

D gene: TRBD2
J gene: TRBJ2-3
V gene: TRBV5-4
clone size: few
CDR3 DNA: TGTGCCAGCAGCTCCGGGGGAGGGAGCACAGATACGCAGTATTTT
CDR3 protein: CASSSGGGSTDTQYF

D gene: -
J gene: TRBJ1-2
V gene: TRBV7-2
clone size: -
CDR3 DNA: TGTGCCAGCAGCCCGGGGCAGGGCGCCTATGGCTACACCTTC
CDR3 protein: CASSPGQGAYGYTF

D gene: -
J gene: TRBJ2-5
V gene: TRBV7-6
clone size: few
CDR3 DNA: TGTGCCAGCAGCCCCAGAGAGACCCAGTACTTC
CDR3 protein: CASSPRETQYF

D gene: TRBD1
J gene: TRBJ1-1
V gene: TRBV7-9
clone size: -
CDR3 DNA: TGTGCCAGCAGCTCGGGACAGGGGGAAGGTGAAGCTTTCTTT
CDR3 protein: CASSSGQGEGEAFF

D gene: TRBD1
J gene: TRBJ1-2
V gene: TRBV28
clone size: -
CDR3 DNA: TGTGCCAGCAGTCACAGGGGGAGGGATGGCTACACCTTC
CDR3 protein: CASSHRGRDGYTF

D gene: -
J gene: TRBJ1-4
V gene: TRBV5-5
clone size: -
CDR3 DNA: TGTGCCAGCAGCCTGGTTGGAGAAACTAATGAAAAACTGTTTTTT
CDR3 protein: CASSLVGETNEKLFF

D gene: -
J gene: TRBJ2-5
V gene: TRBV5-4
clone size: -
CDR3 DNA: TGTGCCAGCAGCTTGCTTACCCGGGGGCTCAATTTAGAGACCCAGTACTTC
CDR3 protein: CASSLLTRGLNLETQYF

D gene: -
J gene: TRBJ1-1
V gene: TRBV9
clone size: -
CDR3 DNA: TGTGCCAGCAAGCCGGCGGTATTGAACACTGAAGCTTTCTTT
CDR3 protein: CASKPAVLNTEAFF

D gene: TRBD2
J gene: TRBJ2-7
V gene: TRBV28
clone size: once
CDR3 DNA: TGTGCCAGCAGTCCGGGGAGGGCCGAGAGCGAGCAGTACTTC
CDR3 protein: CASSPGRAESEQYF

D gene: -
J gene: TRBJ1-5
V gene: TRBV18
clone size: -
CDR3 DNA: TGTGCCAGCTCACCGGCTCAAGCCAATCAGCCCCAGCATTTT
CDR3 protein: CASSPAQANQPQHF

D gene: -
J gene: TRBJ1-2
V gene: TRBV30
clone size: -
CDR3 DNA: TGTGCCTGGAGTGGGGTACTGGGGGCTTTGGTACGAGGCTACACCTTC
CDR3 protein: CAWSGVLGALVRGYTF

D gene: -
J gene: TRBJ1-2
V gene: TRBV10-1
clone size: -
CDR3 DNA: TGCGCCAGCAGTGAGTCGACGGGGGCGAGGGGTAATGGCTACACCTTC
CDR3 protein: CASSESTGARGNGYTF

D gene: TRBD2
J gene: TRBJ2-1
V gene: TRBV5-5
clone size: once
CDR3 DNA: TGTGCCAGCAGCTTGTGGGGACTAGAGAACAATGAGCAGTTCTTC
CDR3 protein: CASSLWGLENNEQFF

D gene: -
J gene: TRBJ1-1
V gene: TRBV6-1
clone size: -
CDR3 DNA: TGTGCCAGCAGGGACAGTTTGAACACTGAAGCTTTCTTT
CDR3 protein: CASRDSLNTEAFF

D gene: -
J gene: TRBJ1-5
V gene: TRBV10-3
clone size: -
CDR3 DNA: TGTGCCAACGGGGCAGGACCTAATCAGCCCCAGCATTTT
CDR3 protein: CANGAGPNQPQHF

D gene: -
J gene: TRBJ2-7
V gene: TRBV30
clone size: -
CDR3 DNA: TGTGCCTGGAAACGGGGCTCCCAATCCTACGAGCAGTACTTC
CDR3 protein: CAWKRGSQSYEQYF

D gene: TRBD1
J gene: TRBJ1-1
V gene: TRBV6-5
clone size: once
CDR3 DNA: TGTGCCAGCAGTGCGGGACAGGCGAACACTGAAGCTTTCTTT
CDR3 protein: CASSAGQANTEAFF

D gene: -
J gene: TRBJ1-2
V gene: TRBV5-1
clone size: -
CDR3 DNA: TGCGCCAGCAGCTTGGACAGGGTGGACTATGGCTACACCTTC
CDR3 protein: CASSLDRVDYGYTF

D gene: TRBD1
J gene: TRBJ2-5
V gene: TRBV28
clone size: -
CDR3 DNA: TGTGCCAGCAGCCCCGGGACAGGGGGCTGGGAGACCCAGTACTTC
CDR3 protein: CASSPGTGGWETQYF

D gene: -
J gene: TRBJ1-5
V gene: TRBV5-3
clone size: -
CDR3 DNA: TGTGCCAGAAGCTTGAGGCGCCGGCCGGATCAGCCCCAGCATTTT
CDR3 protein: CARSLRRRPDQPQHF

D gene: -
J gene: TRBJ2-1
V gene: TRBV6-5
clone size: -
CDR3 DNA: TGTGCCAGCAGTCCCTCGGGAGTTGCATACAATGAGCAGTTCTTC
CDR3 protein: CASSPSGVAYNEQFF

D gene: -
J gene: TRBJ2-5
V gene: TRBV7-7
clone size: once
CDR3 DNA: TGTGCCAGCAGCTTATCCTCGACCGTTCAAGAGACCCAGTACTTC
CDR3 protein: CASSLSSTVQETQYF

D gene: TRBD1
J gene: TRBJ2-4
V gene: TRBV4-1
clone size: few
CDR3 DNA: TGCGCCAGCAGTCAGCGGACAGGGGACATTCAGTACTTC
CDR3 protein: CASSQRTGDIQYF

D gene: -
J gene: TRBJ1-1
V gene: TRBV5-4
clone size: -
CDR3 DNA: TGTGCCAGCAGCCGGGGGGGGTACGGTGAAGCTTTCTTT
CDR3 protein: CASSRGGYGEAFF

D gene: -
J gene: TRBJ1-5
V gene: TRBV10-3
clone size: -
CDR3 DNA: TGTGCCATCAGTGAGTCCCGCAGGGGCGCGGATCAGCCCCAGCATTTT
CDR3 protein: CAISESRRGADQPQHF

D gene: -
J gene: TRBJ1-1
V gene: TRBV11-3
clone size: -
CDR3 DNA: TGTGCCAGCAGCTTACACCAGGGGACTGAAGCTTTCTTT
CDR3 protein: CASSLHQGTEAFF

D gene: TRBD2
J gene: TRBJ2-1
V gene: TRBV6-5
clone size: -
CDR3 DNA: TGTGCCAGCAGTTCACTAGCGGGAGCCAATGAGCAGTTCTTC
CDR3 protein: CASSSLAGANEQFF